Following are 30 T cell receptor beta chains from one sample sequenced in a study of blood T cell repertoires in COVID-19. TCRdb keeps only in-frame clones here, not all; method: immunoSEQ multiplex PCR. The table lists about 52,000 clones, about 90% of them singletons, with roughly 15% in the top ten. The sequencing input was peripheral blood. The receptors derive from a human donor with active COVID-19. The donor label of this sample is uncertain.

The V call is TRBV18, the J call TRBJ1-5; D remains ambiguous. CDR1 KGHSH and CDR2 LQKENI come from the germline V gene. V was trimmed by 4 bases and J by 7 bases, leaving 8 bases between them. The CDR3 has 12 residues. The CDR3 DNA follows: TGTGCCAGCTCACGACCTCAGCAGCCCCAGCATTTT. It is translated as CASSRPQQPQHF.

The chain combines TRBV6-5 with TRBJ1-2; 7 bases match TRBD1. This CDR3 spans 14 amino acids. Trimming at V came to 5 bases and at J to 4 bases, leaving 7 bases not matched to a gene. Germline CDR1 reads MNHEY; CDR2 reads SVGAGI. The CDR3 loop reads CASSLAGGPYGYTF. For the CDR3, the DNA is TGTGCCAGCAGTCTCGCAGGGGGTCCCTATGGCTACACCTTC.

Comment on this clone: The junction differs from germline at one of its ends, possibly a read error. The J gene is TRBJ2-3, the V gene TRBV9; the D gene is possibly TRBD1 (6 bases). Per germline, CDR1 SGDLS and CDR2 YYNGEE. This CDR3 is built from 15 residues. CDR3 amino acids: CASNVLGASTDTQYF. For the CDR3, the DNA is TGTGCCAGCAACGTACTGGGGGCCTCTACAGATACGCAGTATTTT.

This CDR3 is CATGQGMPPEQYF. The CDR3 DNA reads as TGTGCCACCGGACAGGGGATGCCTCCCGAGCAGTACTTC. The rearrangement joins TRBV2 to TRBJ2-7; 9 bases match TRBD1. In germline, CDR1 is SNHLY, CDR2 FYNNEI. With V trimmed by 10 bases and J by 6 bases, 10 bases remained unmatched. The CDR3 runs 13 residues.

CDR3 sequence (DNA): TGTGCCAGTAGTATGGGGCAGGGGTTCGAGCAGTACTTC. It translates to CASSMGQGFEQYF. The rearrangement links TRBV19 to TRBJ2-7, with D perhaps TRBD1 (6 bases). Germline V gene data show CDR1 as LNHDA and CDR2 as SQIVND (reference sequence). The CDR3 loop spans 13 amino acids. V was pared by 3 bases and J by 6 bases, with 12 bases between.

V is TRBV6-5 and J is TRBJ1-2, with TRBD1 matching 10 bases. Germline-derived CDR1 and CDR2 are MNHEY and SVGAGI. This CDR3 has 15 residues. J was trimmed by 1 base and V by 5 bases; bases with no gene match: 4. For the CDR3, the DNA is TGTGCCAGCAGTCGGACAGGGGGGGTTAACTATGGCTACACCTTC. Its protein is CASSRTGGVNYGYTF.

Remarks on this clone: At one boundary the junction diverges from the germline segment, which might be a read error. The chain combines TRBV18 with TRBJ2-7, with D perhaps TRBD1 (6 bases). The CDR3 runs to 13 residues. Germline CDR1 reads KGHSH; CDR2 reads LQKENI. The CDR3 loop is CASSPAQGSAPSF. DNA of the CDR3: TGTGCCAGCTCACCGGCCCAGGGGTCGGCCCCTTCGTTC.

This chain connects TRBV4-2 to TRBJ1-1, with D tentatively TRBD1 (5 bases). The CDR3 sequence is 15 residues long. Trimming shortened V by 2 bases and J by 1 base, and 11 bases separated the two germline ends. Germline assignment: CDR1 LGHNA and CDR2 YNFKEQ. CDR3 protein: CASSQRGRTNTEAFF. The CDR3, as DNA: TGTGCCAGCAGCCAAAGGGGCAGGACGAACACTGAAGCTTTCTTT.

CDR3 amino acids: CASRRGQNSNQPQHF. The DNA of the CDR3 is TGTGCCAGTAGAAGAGGACAAAATAGCAATCAGCCCCAGCATTTT. This sequence joins TRBV19 and TRBJ1-5; tentative D call: TRBD1 (5 bases). The CDR3 is made up of 15 amino acids. CDR1 and CDR2 (germline): LNHDA, SQIVND (reference sequence). V was shortened by 6 bases and J by 0 bases, with 12 bases between the two germline ends.

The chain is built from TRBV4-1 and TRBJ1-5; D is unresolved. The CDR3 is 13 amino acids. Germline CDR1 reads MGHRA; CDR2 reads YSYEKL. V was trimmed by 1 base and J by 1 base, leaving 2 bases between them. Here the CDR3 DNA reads TGCGCCAGCAGCCAAGCGAGCAATCAGCCCCAGCATTTT. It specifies CASSQASNQPQHF.

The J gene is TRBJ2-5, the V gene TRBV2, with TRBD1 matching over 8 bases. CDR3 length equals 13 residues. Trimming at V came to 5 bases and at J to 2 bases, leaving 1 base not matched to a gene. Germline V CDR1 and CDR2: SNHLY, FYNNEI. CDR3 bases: TGTGCCAGCAGTAGGGACAGGCAAGAGACCCAGTACTTC. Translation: CASSRDRQETQYF.

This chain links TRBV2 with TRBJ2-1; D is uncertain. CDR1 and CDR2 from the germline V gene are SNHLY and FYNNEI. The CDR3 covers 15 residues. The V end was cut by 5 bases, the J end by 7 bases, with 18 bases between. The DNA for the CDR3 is TGTGCCAGCAGTTCCCGCCCCGGTTCCGGGAATGAGCAGTTCTTC. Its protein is CASSSRPGSGNEQFF. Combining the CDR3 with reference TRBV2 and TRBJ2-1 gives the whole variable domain EPEVTQTPSHQVTQMGQEVILRCVPISNHLYFYWYRQILGQKVEFLVSFYNNEISEKSEIFDDQFSVERPDGSNFTLKIRSTKLEDSAMYFCASSSRPGSGNEQFFGPGTRLTVL.

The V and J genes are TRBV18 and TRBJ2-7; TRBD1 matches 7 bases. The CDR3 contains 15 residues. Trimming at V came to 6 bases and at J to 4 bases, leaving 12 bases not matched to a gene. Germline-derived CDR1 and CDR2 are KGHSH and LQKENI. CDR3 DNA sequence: TGTGCCAGCTCCCGGACGGGACAGATTATGTACGAGCAGTACTTC. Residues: CASSRTGQIMYEQYF.

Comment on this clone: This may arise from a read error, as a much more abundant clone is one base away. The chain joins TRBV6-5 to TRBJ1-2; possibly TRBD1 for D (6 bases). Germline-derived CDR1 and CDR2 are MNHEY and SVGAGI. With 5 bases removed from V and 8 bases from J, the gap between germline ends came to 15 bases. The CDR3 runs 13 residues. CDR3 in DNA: TGTGCCAGCAGTATACAGGGTTCAAGCGGCTACACCTTC. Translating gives CASSIQGSSGYTF.

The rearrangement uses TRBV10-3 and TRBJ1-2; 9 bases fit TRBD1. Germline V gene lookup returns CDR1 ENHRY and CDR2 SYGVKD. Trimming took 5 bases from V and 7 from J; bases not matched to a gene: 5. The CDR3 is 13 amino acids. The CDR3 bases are TGTGCCATCAGTCCCGGGACAGGGAGTGGCTACACCTTC. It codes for CAISPGTGSGYTF.

The CDR3: CASSNQGLGYEQYF. In nucleotides, the CDR3 is TGTGCCAGTAGTAATCAGGGGCTCGGCTACGAGCAGTACTTC. The chain is built from TRBV19 and TRBJ2-7; D might be TRBD1 (6 bases). This CDR3 spans 14 amino acids. Germline V gives CDR1 LNHDA, CDR2 SQIVND (reference sequence). Trimming left V 4 bases short and J 3 bases short, with 13 bases between.

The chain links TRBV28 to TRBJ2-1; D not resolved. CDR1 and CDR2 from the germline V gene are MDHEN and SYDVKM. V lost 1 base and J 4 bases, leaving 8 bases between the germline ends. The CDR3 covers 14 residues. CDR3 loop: CASSLSAGYNEQFF. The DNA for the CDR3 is TGTGCCAGCAGTTTATCTGCCGGGTACAATGAGCAGTTCTTC.

In DNA form, the CDR3 reads TGTGCCATTGGGACTTCGTACGAGCAGTACTTC. Residues: CAIGTSYEQYF. This sequence joins TRBV10-3 and TRBJ2-7; D might be TRBD2 (6 bases). There are 11 residues in the CDR3. V was pared by 9 bases and J by 4 bases, with 10 bases between. Germline V CDR1 and CDR2: ENHRY, SYGVKD.

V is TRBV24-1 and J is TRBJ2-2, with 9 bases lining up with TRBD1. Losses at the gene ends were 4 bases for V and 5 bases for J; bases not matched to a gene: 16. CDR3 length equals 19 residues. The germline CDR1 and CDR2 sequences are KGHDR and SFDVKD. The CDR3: CATSDPSLQTGGLTGELFF. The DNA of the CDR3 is TGTGCCACCAGTGACCCGTCCTTACAGACAGGGGGTCTAACCGGGGAGCTGTTTTTT.

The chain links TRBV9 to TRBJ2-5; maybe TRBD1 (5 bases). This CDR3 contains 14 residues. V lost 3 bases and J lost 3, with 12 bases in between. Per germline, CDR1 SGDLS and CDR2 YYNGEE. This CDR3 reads CASSGFQGEETQYF. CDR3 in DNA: TGTGCCAGCAGCGGGTTTCAGGGTGAAGAGACCCAGTACTTC. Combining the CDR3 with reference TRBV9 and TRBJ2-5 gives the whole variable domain DSGVTQTPKHLITATGQRVTLRCSPRSGDLSVYWYQQSLDQGLQFLIQYYNGEERAKGNILERFSAQQFPDLHSELNLSSLELGDSALYFCASSGFQGEETQYFGPGTRLLVL.

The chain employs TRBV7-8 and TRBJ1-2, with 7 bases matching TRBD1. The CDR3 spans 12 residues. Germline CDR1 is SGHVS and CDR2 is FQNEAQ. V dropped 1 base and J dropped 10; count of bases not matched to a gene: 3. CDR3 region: CASSLVGQAYTF. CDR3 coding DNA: TGTGCCAGCAGCTTAGTAGGACAGGCCTACACCTTC.

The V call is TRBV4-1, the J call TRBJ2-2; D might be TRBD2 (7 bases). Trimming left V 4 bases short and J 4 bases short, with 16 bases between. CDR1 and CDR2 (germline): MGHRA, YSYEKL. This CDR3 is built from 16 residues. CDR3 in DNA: TGCGCCAGCAGCCGCGGGGATGGGGGGGCCACCGGGGAGCTGTTTTTT. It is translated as CASSRGDGGATGELFF.

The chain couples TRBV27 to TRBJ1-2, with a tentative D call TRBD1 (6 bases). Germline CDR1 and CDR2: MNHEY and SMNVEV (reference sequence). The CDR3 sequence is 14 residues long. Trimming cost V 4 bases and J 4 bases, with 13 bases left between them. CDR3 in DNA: TGTGCCAGCAGTTCAGGCGGACAGAGCTATGGCTACACCTTC. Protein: CASSSGGQSYGYTF.

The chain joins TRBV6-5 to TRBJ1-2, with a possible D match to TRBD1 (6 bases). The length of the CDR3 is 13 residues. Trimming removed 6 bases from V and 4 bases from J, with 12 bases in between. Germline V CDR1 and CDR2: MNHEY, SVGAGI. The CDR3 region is CASSRGQFYGYTF. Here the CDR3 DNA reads TGTGCCAGCAGCCGAGGACAGTTCTATGGCTACACCTTC.

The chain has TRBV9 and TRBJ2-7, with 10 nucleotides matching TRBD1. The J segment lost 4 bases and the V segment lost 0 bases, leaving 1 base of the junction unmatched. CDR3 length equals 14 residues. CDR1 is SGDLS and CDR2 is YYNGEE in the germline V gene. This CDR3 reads CASSVGQGAYEQYF. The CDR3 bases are TGTGCCAGCAGCGTAGGACAGGGGGCGTACGAGCAGTACTTC.

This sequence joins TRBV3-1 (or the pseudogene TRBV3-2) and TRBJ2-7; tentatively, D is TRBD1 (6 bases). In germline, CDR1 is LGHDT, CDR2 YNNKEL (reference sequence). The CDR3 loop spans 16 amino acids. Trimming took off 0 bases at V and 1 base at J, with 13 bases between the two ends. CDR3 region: CASSQDSGTPSYEQYF. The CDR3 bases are TGTGCCAGCAGCCAAGATTCCGGGACACCTTCCTACGAGCAGTACTTC.

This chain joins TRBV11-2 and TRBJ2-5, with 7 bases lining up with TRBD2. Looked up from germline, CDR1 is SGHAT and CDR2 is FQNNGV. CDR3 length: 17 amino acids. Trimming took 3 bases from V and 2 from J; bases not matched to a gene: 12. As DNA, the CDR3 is TGTGCCAGCAGCTTGGGGTATGGGGCGCGGGGGCAAGAGACCCAGTACTTC. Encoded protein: CASSLGYGARGQETQYF.

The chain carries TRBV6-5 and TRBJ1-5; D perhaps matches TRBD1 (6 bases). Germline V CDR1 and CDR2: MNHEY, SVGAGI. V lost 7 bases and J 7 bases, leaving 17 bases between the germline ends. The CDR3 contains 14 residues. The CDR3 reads CASIGRGSEQPQHF. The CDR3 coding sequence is TGTGCCAGCATCGGCAGGGGAAGTGAACAGCCCCAGCATTTT.

In DNA form, the CDR3 reads TGCGCCAGCAGGGACCCAACGACAGGGTTAAGCGGACCTGGGCTTTACGAGCAGTACTTC. It yields the protein CASRDPTTGLSGPGLYEQYF. V usage is TRBV5-1 and J usage is TRBJ2-7; 7 positions match TRBD1. Germline lookup yields CDR1 SGHRS and CDR2 YFSETQ. The CDR3 consists of 20 residues. Trimming at V came to 5 bases and at J to 4 bases, leaving 27 bases not matched to a gene.

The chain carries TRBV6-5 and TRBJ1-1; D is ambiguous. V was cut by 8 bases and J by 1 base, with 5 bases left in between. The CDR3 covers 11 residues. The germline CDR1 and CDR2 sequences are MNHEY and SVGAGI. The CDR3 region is CASSRNTEAFF. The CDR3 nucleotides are TGTGCCAGCTCCAGGAACACTGAAGCTTTCTTT.